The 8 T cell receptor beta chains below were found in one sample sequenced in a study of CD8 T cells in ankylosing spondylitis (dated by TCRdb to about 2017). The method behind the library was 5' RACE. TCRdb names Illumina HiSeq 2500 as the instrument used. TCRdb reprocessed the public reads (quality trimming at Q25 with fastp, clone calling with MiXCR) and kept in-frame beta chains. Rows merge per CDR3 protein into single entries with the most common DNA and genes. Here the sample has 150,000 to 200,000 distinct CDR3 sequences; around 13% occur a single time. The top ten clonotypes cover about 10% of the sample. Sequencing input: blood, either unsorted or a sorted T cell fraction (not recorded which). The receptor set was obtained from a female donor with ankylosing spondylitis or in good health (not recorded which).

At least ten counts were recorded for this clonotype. CDR3 DNA sequence: TGTGCCAGCAGCTCCTTAGGACTAGCGGGCTCCTCGGAGACCCAGTACTTC. Protein product: CASSSLGLAGSSETQYF. J is TRBJ2-5 and V is TRBV7-2, with 11 bases aligning to TRBD2. Germline V lookup: CDR1 SGHTA, CDR2 FQGNSA. Germline trimming cut 4 bases from V and 5 bases from J; bases unmatched to any gene: 12. This CDR3 is 17 amino acids long.

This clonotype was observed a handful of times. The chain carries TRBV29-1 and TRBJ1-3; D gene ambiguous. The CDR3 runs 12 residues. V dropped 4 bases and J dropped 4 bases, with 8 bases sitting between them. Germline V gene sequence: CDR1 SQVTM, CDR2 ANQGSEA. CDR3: CSVATAGNTIYF. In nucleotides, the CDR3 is TGCAGCGTTGCTACAGCAGGAAACACCATATATTTT.

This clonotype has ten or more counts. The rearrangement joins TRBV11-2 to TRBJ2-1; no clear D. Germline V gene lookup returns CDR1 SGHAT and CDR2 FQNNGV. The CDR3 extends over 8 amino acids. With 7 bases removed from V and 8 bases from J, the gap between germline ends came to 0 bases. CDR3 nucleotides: TGTGCCAGCAATGAGCAGTTCTTC. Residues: CASNEQFF. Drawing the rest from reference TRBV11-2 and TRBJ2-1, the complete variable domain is EAGVAQSPRYKIIEKRQSVAFWCNPISGHATLYWYQQILGQGPKLLIQFQNNGVVDDSQLPKDRFSAERLKGVDSTLKIQPAKLEDSAVYLCASNEQFFGPGTRLTVL.

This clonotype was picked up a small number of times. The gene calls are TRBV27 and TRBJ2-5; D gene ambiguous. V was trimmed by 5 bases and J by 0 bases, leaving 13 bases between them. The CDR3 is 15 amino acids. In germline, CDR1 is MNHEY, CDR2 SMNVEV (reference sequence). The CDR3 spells CASSPPPVYQETQYF. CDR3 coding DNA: TGTGCCAGCAGTCCACCCCCCGTGTACCAAGAGACCCAGTACTTC.

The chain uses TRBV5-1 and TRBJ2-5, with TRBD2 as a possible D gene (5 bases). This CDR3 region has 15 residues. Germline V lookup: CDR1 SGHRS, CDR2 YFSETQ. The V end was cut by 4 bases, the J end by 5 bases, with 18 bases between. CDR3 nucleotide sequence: TGCGCCAGCAGCCTGAACCCTAGCATCGGTGAGACCCAGTACTTC. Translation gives CASSLNPSIGETQYF.

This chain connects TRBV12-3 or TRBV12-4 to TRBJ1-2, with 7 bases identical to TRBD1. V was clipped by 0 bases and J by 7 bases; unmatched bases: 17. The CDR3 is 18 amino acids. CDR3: CASSLAGQGGRGGPGYTF. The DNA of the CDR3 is TGTGCCAGCAGTTTAGCGGGTCAGGGGGGGCGAGGGGGACCTGGCTACACCTTC.

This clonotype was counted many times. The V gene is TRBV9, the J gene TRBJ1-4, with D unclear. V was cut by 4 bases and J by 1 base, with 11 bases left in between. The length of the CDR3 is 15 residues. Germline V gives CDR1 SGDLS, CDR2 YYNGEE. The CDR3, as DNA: TGTGCCAGCAGCCCCAGAGGCAGAACTAATGAAAAACTGTTTTTT. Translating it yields CASSPRGRTNEKLFF.

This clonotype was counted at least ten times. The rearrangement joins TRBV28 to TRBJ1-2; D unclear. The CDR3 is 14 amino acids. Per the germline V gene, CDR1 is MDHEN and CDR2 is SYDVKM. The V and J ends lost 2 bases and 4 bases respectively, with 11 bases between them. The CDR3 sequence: CASSLITAGYGYTF. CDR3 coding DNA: TGTGCCAGCAGTTTAATAACAGCTGGCTATGGCTACACCTTC.